What follows are 19 T cell receptor beta chains derived from one specimen sequenced in a study of blood T cell repertoires in COVID-19. TCRdb's copy holds only in-frame clones and misses some; the assay was immunoSEQ multiplex PCR. This sample has over 130,000 clones; around 84% occur once, and the top ten carry around 5%. The sample was peripheral blood. The receptors stem from a human donor in a cohort sampled during active COVID-19.

This CDR3 reads CASSEDRGQPQHF. Written as DNA, the CDR3 is TGTGCCAGCAGTGAGGACAGGGGTCAGCCCCAGCATTTT. The V and J genes are TRBV6-4 and TRBJ1-5, with 9 nucleotides matching TRBD1. Germline values: CDR1 MRHNA, CDR2 SNTAGT. The CDR3 has 13 residues. V shed 3 bases and J 6 bases; nucleotides not matched to a gene: 0.

This chain uses TRBV29-1 with TRBJ2-7; D uncertain. CDR3 length equals 11 residues. From germline, CDR1 is SQVTM and CDR2 ANQGSEA. V lost 4 bases, J lost 2 bases, and 6 bases lay in between. This CDR3 is CSVGGAYEQYF. Written as DNA, the CDR3 is TGCAGCGTTGGTGGAGCCTACGAGCAGTACTTC.

The V gene is TRBV28, the J gene TRBJ2-1; 15 nucleotides line up with TRBD2. In germline, CDR1 is MDHEN, CDR2 SYDVKM. With V trimmed by 5 bases and J by 5 bases, 4 bases remained unmatched. The CDR3 is made up of 16 amino acids. This chain's CDR3 is CASSSGLAGGDNEQFF. The DNA of the CDR3 is TGTGCCAGCAGTAGTGGACTAGCGGGGGGGGACAATGAGCAGTTCTTC.

This chain connects TRBV16 to TRBJ1-5, with 7 bases identical to TRBD1. J was trimmed by 5 bases and V by 0 bases; bases with no gene match: 7. The CDR3 has 16 amino acids. The germline gives CDR1 KGHSY, CDR2 FQNENV. CDR3 sequence reads: CASSQSWDRPDQPQHF. CDR3 DNA: TGTGCCAGCAGCCAATCATGGGACAGACCAGATCAGCCCCAGCATTTT.

J is TRBJ1-6 and V is TRBV27, with 8 bases fitting TRBD1. The ends lost 0 bases at V and 6 bases at J; junction bases unmatched: 1. CDR3 size: 15 residues. CDR1 and CDR2 (germline): MNHEY, SMNVEV (reference sequence). CDR3 residues: CASSLSGQGNSPLHF. The CDR3 DNA is TGTGCCAGCAGTTTATCAGGACAGGGTAATTCACCCCTCCACTTT.

J is TRBJ2-1 and V is TRBV6-5; TRBD1 agrees at 7 bases. This CDR3 region has 15 residues. Germline values: CDR1 MNHEY, CDR2 SVGAGI. J lost 11 bases, V lost 4 bases, and 14 bases had no gene match. The CDR3 spells CASSSRTGPRGKQFF. In DNA, the CDR3 is TGTGCCAGCAGTTCCCGGACAGGTCCTCGAGGGAAGCAGTTCTTC.

V usage is TRBV6-5 and J usage is TRBJ2-7; 7 nucleotides align to TRBD1. The V gene end was trimmed by 7 bases and the J gene end by 3 bases; junction bases not matched to a gene: 9. Germline loops: CDR1 MNHEY, CDR2 SVGAGI. The CDR3 covers 14 residues. The CDR3, as DNA: TGTGCCAGCATCGCGGACAGGACCTTCTACGAGCAGTACTTC. Translating gives CASIADRTFYEQYF.

CDR3 in amino acids: CASHSYNEQFF. The CDR3 DNA follows: TGTGCCAGCCACAGCTACAATGAGCAGTTCTTC. This chain connects TRBV13 to TRBJ2-1; D is unresolved. The CDR3 spans 11 residues. Germline V gene sequence: CDR1 PRHDT, CDR2 FYEKMQ (reference sequence). The V and J ends lost 8 bases and 3 bases respectively, with 5 bases between them.

This clone occurred once. CDR3 sequence reads: CSATQEWRTKNIQYF. CDR3 sequence (DNA): TGCAGCGCAACACAGGAATGGCGAACCAAAAACATTCAGTACTTC. The rearrangement links TRBV29-1 to TRBJ2-4; tentatively, D is TRBD1 (5 bases). The V and J ends lost 7 bases and 2 bases respectively, with 18 bases between them. The CDR3 has 15 amino acids. The germline V gene has CDR1 SQVTM and CDR2 ANQGSEA.

This clone was counted a few times. The rearrangement links TRBV6-5 to TRBJ2-7, with 8 nucleotides matching TRBD2. Germline CDR1 reads MNHEY; CDR2 reads SVGAGI. The CDR3 is 13 amino acids. J was trimmed by 2 bases and V by 7 bases; bases with no gene match: 4. In DNA, the CDR3 is TGTGCCAGCACTCTGGGACTAGCCTACGAGCAGTACTTC. Protein sequence: CASTLGLAYEQYF.

This clone has just one count. The chain uses TRBV25-1 and TRBJ2-5; TRBD1 might be the D (6 bases). The CDR3 is 15 residues long. Germline CDR1 and CDR2: MGHDK and SYGVNS. The ends were cut back, 6 bases at V and 5 bases at J, with 19 bases in the middle. The CDR3 protein is CASRSLTGVTETQYF. CDR3 sequence (DNA): TGTGCCAGCAGGAGTTTGACAGGAGTTACGGAGACCCAGTACTTC.

The J gene is TRBJ2-5, the V gene TRBV29-1; D tentatively fits TRBD1 or TRBD2 (5 bases each). V dropped 7 bases and J dropped 5 bases, with 11 bases sitting between them. Germline V gives CDR1 SQVTM, CDR2 ANQGSEA. The CDR3 contains 11 residues. CDR3 protein: CSAGREETQYF. DNA for the CDR3: TGCAGCGCTGGCAGGGAGGAGACCCAGTACTTC. The whole variable domain, remainder taken from reference TRBV29-1 and TRBJ2-5, is SAVISQKPSRDICQRGTSLTIQCQVDSQVTMMFWYRQQPGQSLTLIATANQGSEATYESGFVIDKFPISRPNLTFSTLTVSNMSPEDSSIYLCSAGREETQYFGPGTRLLVL.

This chain links TRBV19 with TRBJ1-5, with 10 positions matching TRBD1. Germline CDR1 is LNHDA and CDR2 is SQIVND (reference sequence). CDR3 size: 15 residues. V was pared by 5 bases and J by 2 bases, with 3 bases of the junction left unmatched. In DNA, the CDR3 is TGTGCCAGTAGTTCTGGGACAGGGGGCAATCAGCCCCAGCATTTT. Translated, it gives CASSSGTGGNQPQHF.

This clone was counted a single time. The chain links TRBV5-6 to TRBJ2-5; 7 bases map to TRBD2. CDR1 and CDR2 (germline): SGHDT, YYEEEE. J lost 2 bases, V lost 4 bases, and 14 bases had no gene match. The CDR3 is 17 residues long. CDR3 in amino acids: CASSPWGVAGPQETQYF. CDR3 nucleotide sequence: TGTGCCAGCAGCCCCTGGGGGGTAGCGGGCCCACAAGAGACCCAGTACTTC.

Here the CDR3 DNA reads TGTGCCAGCAACACCTGGGGGGTCTCCCCGGGGGAGACCCAGTACTTC. This encodes CASNTWGVSPGETQYF. The chain employs TRBV6-7 and TRBJ2-5; tentatively, D is TRBD2 (6 bases). Being an ORF, TRBV6-7 has a function that is uncertain. Trimming removed 7 bases from V and 5 bases from J, with 23 bases in between. CDR3 length: 16 residues.

This chain links TRBV7-9 with TRBJ2-7; 8 nucleotides align to TRBD1. CDR1 is SEHNR, CDR2 FQNEAQ, per germline (reference sequence). The CDR3 has 14 residues. Trimming took 5 bases from V and 5 from J; bases not matched to a gene: 8. CDR3 nucleotide sequence: TGTGCCAGCAGCGGCAGACAGGGGATCAACGAGCAGTACTTC. Encoded protein: CASSGRQGINEQYF.

This clone was detected only a few times. The genes are TRBV2 and TRBJ2-3; 8 bases match TRBD2. Germline values: CDR1 SNHLY, CDR2 FYNNEI. V gave up 4 bases and J gave up 1 base; unmatched junction bases: 4. There are 15 residues in the CDR3. This CDR3 reads CASSGGGHRTDTQYF. CDR3 DNA sequence: TGTGCCAGCAGTGGCGGGGGGCATCGCACAGATACGCAGTATTTT.

This chain joins TRBV7-8 and TRBJ1-5; D may be TRBD1 (6 bases). Germline V gene data show CDR1 as SGHVS and CDR2 as FQNEAQ. The CDR3 length is 17 residues. Trimming stripped 6 bases from V and 0 bases from J, with 18 bases between. Here the CDR3 reads CASSFLGQGYSNQPQHF. CDR3 DNA sequence: TGTGCCAGCAGTTTTTTGGGGCAGGGGTATAGCAATCAGCCCCAGCATTTT. Together with reference TRBV7-8 and TRBJ1-5, the CDR3 gives the full variable domain: GAGVSQSPRYKVAKRGQDVALRCDPISGHVSLFWYQQALGQGPEFLTYFQNEAQLDKSGLPSDRFFAERPEGSVSTLKIQRTQQEDSAVYLCASSFLGQGYSNQPQHFGDGTRLSIL.

This chain connects TRBV5-8 to TRBJ2-3; 8 nucleotides match TRBD2. Trimming removed 4 bases from V and 4 bases from J; junction bases left unmatched: 11. Germline CDR1 is SGHTS and CDR2 is YDEGEE. The CDR3 length is 16 residues. The DNA of the CDR3 is TGTGCCAGCAGCCGCGTTTGGGCGGGAGGAGCAGATACGCAGTATTTT. Translated, it gives CASSRVWAGGADTQYF.